These 26 T cell receptor beta chains were sequenced from one sample in a study of blood T cell repertoires in COVID-19 (dated by TCRdb to between 2020 and 2021). The method behind the library was the immunoSEQ multiplex PCR assay. This is the immuneACCESS table as TCRdb keeps it, with only in-frame sequences that have V and J called. A part of the clones is gone; compared with another copy, unresolved V genes explain less than half, and the rest is unexplained. The sample table lists 470,000 or so clones, around 85% of them with a count of one. The ten largest clones represent approximately 3.4% of the sample. Material for sequencing was peripheral blood. The origin of the receptors is a human donor in a cohort sampled during active COVID-19.

The rearrangement links TRBV30 to TRBJ2-3; tentatively, D is TRBD1 (5 bases). The CDR3 sequence is 12 residues long. Germline loops: CDR1 GTSNPN, CDR2 SVGIG (reference sequence). V shed 5 bases and J shed 4 bases, with 10 bases lying between them. CDR3 DNA: TGTGCCTGGGGCAAAGGGGCAGATACGCAGTATTTT. This sequence encodes CAWGKGADTQYF.

The V and J genes are TRBV7-2 and TRBJ2-5; the D gene is possibly TRBD1 (6 bases). The germline gives CDR1 SGHTA, CDR2 FQGNSA. V lost 3 bases and J 5 bases, leaving 10 bases between the germline ends. CDR3 length: 13 residues. In nucleotides, the CDR3 is TGTGCCAGCAGCTTCAGGGGAATTGAGACCCAGTACTTC. Its protein is CASSFRGIETQYF.

This clone was detected only once. This chain joins TRBV7-9 and TRBJ1-3; weak D call: TRBD1 (6 bases). CDR3 size: 16 residues. Germline CDR1 SEHNR, CDR2 FQNEAQ (reference sequence). The V gene lost 5 bases and the J gene lost 4 bases, with 18 bases spanning the gap. The CDR3 DNA is TGTGCCAGCAGCGCCCAGGCGGGGGGGCGCGGAAACACCATATATTTT. Protein product: CASSAQAGGRGNTIYF. Drawing the rest from reference TRBV7-9 and TRBJ1-3, the complete variable domain is DTGVSQNPRHKITKRGQNVTFRCDPISEHNRLYWYRQTLGQGPEFLTYFQNEAQLEKSRLLSDRFSAERPKGSFSTLEIQRTEQGDSAMYLCASSAQAGGRGNTIYFGEGSWLTVV.

The chain combines TRBV27 with TRBJ1-2; 10 nucleotides agree with TRBD1. Germline trimming cut 3 bases from V and 7 bases from J; bases unmatched to any gene: 2. The CDR3 extends over 13 amino acids. Germline loops: CDR1 MNHEY, CDR2 SMNVEV (reference sequence). The CDR3 protein is CASSFRTGGGYTF. CDR3 bases: TGTGCCAGCAGTTTTAGGACAGGGGGTGGCTACACCTTC.

In its sample, this clone was seen once. The CDR3 nucleotides read TGTGCCTCCGCGCGATCAGCGGCCAACACCGGGGAGCTGTTTTTT. Translated: CASARSAANTGELFF. This chain uses TRBV30 with TRBJ2-2; TRBD2 might be the D (5 bases). V was shortened by 7 bases and J by 2 bases, with 17 bases between the two germline ends. There are 15 residues in the CDR3. The V gene's germline CDR1 is GTSNPN and CDR2 SVGIG (reference sequence).

This clone occurred once. The chain carries TRBV2 and TRBJ1-3; 7 nucleotides match TRBD1. Germline CDR1 is SNHLY and CDR2 is FYNNEI. V was clipped by 5 bases and J by 0 bases; unmatched bases: 4. This CDR3 spans 15 amino acids. The CDR3 region has the DNA TGTGCCAGCAGTCAGGGACAGAGCTCTGGAAACACCATATATTTT. Protein sequence: CASSQGQSSGNTIYF. The whole variable domain, filled in from reference TRBV2 and TRBJ1-3, reads EPEVTQTPSHQVTQMGQEVILRCVPISNHLYFYWYRQILGQKVEFLVSFYNNEISEKSEIFDDQFSVERPDGSNFTLKIRSTKLEDSAMYFCASSQGQSSGNTIYFGEGSWLTVV.

The rearrangement links TRBV30 to TRBJ1-1; possibly TRBD1 for D (5 bases). The V gene lost 2 bases and the J gene lost 8 bases, with 12 bases spanning the gap. The CDR3 consists of 12 residues. Germline CDR1 and CDR2: GTSNPN and SVGIG (reference sequence). The CDR3 sequence is CAWSPRQPEAFF. The CDR3 nucleotides are TGTGCCTGGAGTCCCCGACAGCCCGAAGCTTTCTTT.

This chain links TRBV30 with TRBJ1-1, with D unclear. V lost 2 bases and J lost 3, with 7 bases in between. Germline CDR1 reads GTSNPN; CDR2 reads SVGIG (reference sequence). The CDR3 has 12 amino acids. The CDR3 loop is CAWSRRDTEAFF. The CDR3 DNA reads as TGTGCCTGGAGTCGGAGGGACACTGAAGCTTTCTTT.

The chain employs TRBV28 and TRBJ2-3; 9 nucleotides match TRBD2. This CDR3 comprises 14 residues. V trimming: 10 bases; J trimming: 6 bases; junction bases outside the gene matches: 11. Germline V gives CDR1 MDHEN, CDR2 SYDVKM. CDR3 protein: CATLSGLASDTQYF. CDR3 DNA: TGTGCCACCCTATCGGGACTAGCATCCGATACGCAGTATTTT. Supplemented by reference TRBV28 and TRBJ2-3, the full variable domain reads DVKVTQSSRYLVKRTGEKVFLECVQDMDHENMFWYRQDPGLGLRLIYFSYDVKMKEKGDIPEGYSVSREKKERFSLILESASTNQTSMYLCATLSGLASDTQYFGPGTRLTVL.

This chain links TRBV5-6 with TRBJ2-3, with a tentative D call TRBD2 (6 bases). Germline V gene sequence: CDR1 SGHDT, CDR2 YYEEEE. Trimming cost V 4 bases and J 1 base, with 16 bases left between them. This CDR3 has 16 amino acids. CDR3 sequence (DNA): TGTGCCAGCAGCCCAACCCGGGGGAGTGGCACAGATACGCAGTATTTT. Its translation is CASSPTRGSGTDTQYF.

The J gene is TRBJ2-1, the V gene TRBV7-2; 11 nucleotides agree with TRBD2. V lost 5 bases to trimming and J lost 0 bases; unmatched junction nucleotides: 9. The CDR3 consists of 18 residues. Germline loops: CDR1 SGHTA, CDR2 FQGNSA. As DNA, the CDR3 is TGTGCCAGCAGCCTAGAGACTAGCGGGATTTACTCCTACAATGAGCAGTTCTTC. This translates into CASSLETSGIYSYNEQFF. The entire variable domain, with the rest obtained from reference TRBV7-2 and TRBJ2-1, is as follows: GAGVSQSPSNKVTEKGKDVELRCDPISGHTALYWYRQSLGQGLEFLIYFQGNSAPDKSGLPSDRFSAERTGGSVSTLTIQRTQQEDSAVYLCASSLETSGIYSYNEQFFGPGTRLTVL.

The gene calls are TRBV19 and TRBJ2-3, with 12 bases that match TRBD2. Germline V gene sequence: CDR1 LNHDA, CDR2 SQIVND (reference sequence). V shed 5 bases and J 5 bases; nucleotides not matched to a gene: 5. The CDR3 loop spans 15 amino acids. CDR3 sequence (DNA): TGTGCCAGTAGTCCACCGGGACTAGCGGGAGATACGCAGTATTTT. Translation: CASSPPGLAGDTQYF.

The chain combines TRBV30 with TRBJ2-1; D is undetermined. This CDR3 is 11 amino acids long. Trimming left V 1 base short and J 5 bases short, with 3 bases between. Germline V gives CDR1 GTSNPN, CDR2 SVGIG (reference sequence). This chain's CDR3 is CAWSADNEQFF. The DNA for the CDR3 is TGTGCCTGGAGTGCCGACAATGAGCAGTTCTTC.

The chain employs TRBV7-9 and TRBJ1-3; D is unresolved. CDR3 length: 17 amino acids. Deletions cut 0 bases from V and 0 bases from J, with 12 bases between. The germline V gene encodes CDR1 SEHNR and CDR2 FQNEAQ (reference sequence). The CDR3 here is CASSLATSGNSGNTIYF. CDR3 sequence (DNA): TGTGCCAGCAGCTTAGCGACGTCCGGGAACTCTGGAAACACCATATATTTT.

This chain connects TRBV19 to TRBJ1-3; D is perhaps TRBD1 (5 bases). CDR3 length equals 14 residues. Per germline, CDR1 LNHDA and CDR2 SQIVND (reference sequence). Trimming took off 6 bases at V and 3 bases at J, with 12 bases between the two ends. CDR3 nucleotides: TGTGCCAGTAGCAGCGGGGGTCGTGGAAACACCATATATTTT. This gives the protein CASSSGGRGNTIYF.

This clone was seen only once. This chain links TRBV2 with TRBJ2-2; tentative D call: TRBD1 (5 bases). The CDR3 is 13 residues long. V lost 7 bases and J 7 bases, leaving 13 bases between the germline ends. Germline CDR1 reads SNHLY; CDR2 reads FYNNEI. The CDR3 region has the DNA TGTGCCAGCAACTTCCTAGGGGACGGGGAGCTGTTTTTT. This sequence encodes CASNFLGDGELFF. The full variable domain, its missing parts supplied by reference TRBV2 and TRBJ2-2, is EPEVTQTPSHQVTQMGQEVILRCVPISNHLYFYWYRQILGQKVEFLVSFYNNEISEKSEIFDDQFSVERPDGSNFTLKIRSTKLEDSAMYFCASNFLGDGELFFGEGSRLTVL.

The chain combines TRBV2 with TRBJ1-2; TRBD1 matches 10 bases. V dropped 6 bases and J dropped 8; count of bases not matched to a gene: 6. The CDR3 loop spans 13 amino acids. Germline loops: CDR1 SNHLY, CDR2 FYNNEI. The CDR3 region is CASRDRGTKGYTF. CDR3 DNA sequence: TGTGCCAGCAGGGACAGGGGGACGAAGGGCTACACCTTC.

The J gene is TRBJ1-1, the V gene TRBV3-1 (or the pseudogene TRBV3-2); D may be TRBD1 (6 bases). CDR1 LGHDT and CDR2 YNNKEL come from the germline V gene (reference sequence). Trimming pared 5 bases from V and 6 bases from J, leaving 13 bases between. The CDR3 is 13 residues long. The chain's CDR3 is CASSKTGGAEAFF. The DNA for the CDR3 is TGTGCCAGCAGCAAGACAGGAGGAGCTGAAGCTTTCTTT.

The gene calls are TRBV19 and TRBJ1-2, with 12 bases fitting TRBD1. Germline CDR1 LNHDA, CDR2 SQIVND (reference sequence). The CDR3 contains 16 residues. V shed 3 bases, J shed 7 bases, and the junction held 9 bases outside the gene matches. The CDR3 protein is CASSMRLGTGGFGYTF. In DNA, the CDR3 is TGTGCCAGTAGTATGCGGCTTGGGACAGGGGGCTTTGGCTACACCTTC.

The chain is built from TRBV4-3 and TRBJ1-1, with D unresolved. Germline loops: CDR1 LGHNA, CDR2 YSLEER. CDR3 length: 14 amino acids. The ends were cut back, 4 bases at V and 4 bases at J, with 13 bases in the middle. Here the CDR3 reads CASSPLQRGTEAFF. DNA of the CDR3: TGCGCCAGCAGCCCACTCCAGAGAGGCACTGAAGCTTTCTTT.

The table lists this clone with a count of one. This chain joins TRBV7-9 and TRBJ1-3; D not certain. The CDR3 is made up of 17 amino acids. The ends were cut back, 1 base at V and 4 bases at J, with 17 bases in the middle. The germline V gene encodes CDR1 SEHNR and CDR2 FQNEAQ (reference sequence). CDR3 DNA: TGTGCCAGCAGCTTAGAAGTAGCGTCCGGCTTGGGAAACACCATATATTTT. The encoded protein is CASSLEVASGLGNTIYF.

The chain joins TRBV6-2 or TRBV6-3 to TRBJ1-5; no clear D gene. In germline, CDR1 is MNHEY, CDR2 SVGEGT. The CDR3 is 14 residues long. V gave up 2 bases and J gave up 7 bases, with 12 bases separating them. The CDR3 here is CASSYRQGRQPQHF. DNA of the CDR3: TGTGCCAGCAGTTACCGCCAAGGGAGGCAGCCCCAGCATTTT.

V gene TRBV6-1 combines with J gene TRBJ1-6; 9 nucleotides line up with TRBD1. The germline V gene has CDR1 MNHNS and CDR2 SASEGT. The CDR3 spans 14 residues. V shed 5 bases, J shed 7 bases, and the junction held 3 bases outside the gene matches. CDR3 nucleotides: TGTGCCAGCAGTTCGGGACAGGGAAATTCACCCCTCCACTTT. This sequence encodes CASSSGQGNSPLHF.

The V gene is TRBV6-4, the J gene TRBJ2-3; 8 bases are shared with TRBD2. CDR1 is MRHNA, CDR2 SNTAGT, per germline. Unmatched junction bases numbered 6, after V lost 2 bases and J lost 5 bases. The CDR3 loop spans 15 amino acids. This CDR3 reads CASSDEGSGVDTQYF. In DNA form, the CDR3 reads TGTGCCAGCAGTGACGAGGGTAGCGGGGTAGATACGCAGTATTTT.

V and J are TRBV15 and TRBJ2-6, with D perhaps matching TRBD1 (5 bases). V was shortened by 0 bases and J by 2 bases, with 8 bases between the two germline ends. The CDR3 covers 16 residues. The germline V gene encodes CDR1 LNHNV and CDR2 YYDKDF (reference sequence). The CDR3 bases are TGTGCCACCAGCAGAGACAGGGTGCCTGGGGCCAACGTCCTGACTTTC. Its translation is CATSRDRVPGANVLTF.

This clone was counted a single time. V and J are TRBV7-6 and TRBJ2-1, with 9 bases identical to TRBD1. CDR3 length equals 13 residues. Losses at the gene ends were 4 bases for V and 9 bases for J; bases not matched to a gene: 4. Germline V lookup: CDR1 SGHVS, CDR2 FNYEAQ. CDR3 sequence reads: CASSSGTGTEQFF. For the CDR3, the DNA is TGTGCCAGCAGCTCAGGGACAGGGACTGAGCAGTTCTTC.